This T cell receptor beta chain was retrieved from a study of identical twins. General study points: Excess low generation probability was seen in twin-shared out-of-frame alpha sequences. In zero-insertion analyses, partial confounding could arise from invariant MAIT and iNKT cells. Weaker excess twin sharing was observed in beta out-of-frame sequences.

From the 5' RACE reads, TCRdb called clonotypes with MiXCR, one entry per CDR3 protein. The sample holds approximately 700,000 distinct CDR3 sequences; 6.1% are singletons and the top ten take around 1.9%. There were only healthy Caucasians among the donors. V was clipped by 3 bases and J by 4 bases, with 10 bases between them. The CDR3 is made up of 13 amino acids. The germline V gene has CDR1 DFQATT and CDR2 SNEGSKA (reference sequence). This clonotype has a count of ten or more. Its antigen remains unidentified. Material: naive T cells sorted from blood. This clonotype was sampled from a man in his late teens or twenties in good health. The chain recombines TRBV20-1 with TRBJ1-5; D is possibly TRBD1 (5 bases). The CDR3 nucleotides are TGCAGTGCTAGGGCAGGGATGAATCAGCCCCAGCATTTT. It encodes CSARAGMNQPQHF.